The 32 T cell receptor beta chains in this list originate from one sample, sequenced in a study of cytomegalovirus exposure and HLA in healthy donors. The PCR employed 60 Vbeta primers together with 13 Jbeta primers. The method was immunoSEQ multiplex PCR; TCRdb's version includes in-frame clones alone and lacks a portion of them. The data hold a few hundred thousand clones, with approximately 70% observed a single time. Source material: PBMCs. These receptors originate from a woman in her 30s in good health and CMV-seronegative.

The chain employs TRBV13 and TRBJ2-1; possibly TRBD2 for D (6 bases). The CDR3 has 13 amino acids. Between the trimmed V and J ends, which lost 5 bases and 10 bases, there was a span of 15 bases. Looked up from germline, CDR1 is PRHDT and CDR2 is FYEKMQ (reference sequence). The CDR3 DNA sequence: TGTGCCAGCAGCGGCGGGACGCCCGAAGAGCAGTTCTTC. Translation: CASSGGTPEEQFF.

The chain carries TRBV5-6 and TRBJ2-3; maybe TRBD2 (6 bases). V was clipped by 0 bases and J by 1 base, with 9 bases between them. The germline CDR1 and CDR2 sequences are SGHDT and YYEEEE. CDR3 length: 15 residues. The CDR3 DNA reads TGTGCCAGCAGCTTGGTGTTAGCGGGCACAGATACGCAGTATTTT. This encodes CASSLVLAGTDTQYF.

This clone was seen a few times. Other DNA sequences of this sample code for an identical CDR3. The V gene is TRBV6-5, the J gene TRBJ1-1; D possibly corresponds to TRBD1 (5 bases). Trimming took off 0 bases at V and 5 bases at J, with 7 bases between the two ends. The CDR3 sequence is 13 residues long. Germline loops: CDR1 MNHEY, CDR2 SVGAGI. CDR3 protein: CASSYSGGTEAFF. As DNA, the CDR3 is TGTGCCAGCAGTTACTCCGGGGGAACTGAAGCTTTCTTT.

J is TRBJ1-1 and V is TRBV11-3, with 7 positions matching TRBD1. This CDR3 is 14 amino acids long. The V gene end was trimmed by 3 bases and the J gene end by 10 bases; junction bases not matched to a gene: 11. Per germline, CDR1 SGHNT and CDR2 YENEEA. CDR3 nucleotides: TGTGCCAGCAGCTTGGTAACAGGGGCTTTGGGAGCTTTCTTT. This gives the protein CASSLVTGALGAFF.

J is TRBJ2-3 and V is TRBV2, with 11 bases aligning to TRBD2. Germline CDR1 SNHLY, CDR2 FYNNEI. V dropped 7 bases and J dropped 3; count of bases not matched to a gene: 3. This CDR3 has 14 residues. The CDR3 reads CASKLAGVTDTQYF. In DNA, the CDR3 is TGTGCCAGCAAACTAGCGGGGGTGACAGATACGCAGTATTTT.

The rearrangement joins TRBV9 to TRBJ2-2; unclear D gene. Germline V gene sequence: CDR1 SGDLS, CDR2 YYNGEE. The CDR3 is made up of 11 amino acids. V was shortened by 3 bases and J by 7 bases, with 4 bases between the two germline ends. The CDR3 DNA reads TGTGCCAGCAGCGCTAGCGGGGAGCTGTTTTTT. Translating gives CASSASGELFF.

In this sample, this clone turned up many times. The CDR3 bases are TGTGCCAGCAGCTTAGGAGGGGAAGCTTTCTTT. Translated: CASSLGGEAFF. The V call is TRBV7-9, the J call TRBJ1-1; unclear D gene. Germline CDR1 reads SEHNR; CDR2 reads FQNEAQ (reference sequence). V gave up 1 base and J gave up 8 bases, with 5 bases separating them. The CDR3 is made up of 11 amino acids.

The V gene is TRBV19, the J gene TRBJ2-3, with 12 bases matching TRBD2. The germline CDR1 and CDR2 sequences are LNHDA and SQIVND (reference sequence). The CDR3 has 17 amino acids. Losses at the gene ends were 5 bases for V and 5 bases for J; bases not matched to a gene: 11. This CDR3 is CASSFSLAGGQGDTQYF. The CDR3 DNA follows: TGTGCCAGTAGTTTCTCTCTAGCGGGGGGGCAGGGAGATACGCAGTATTTT.

This chain links TRBV6-6 with TRBJ2-4; a possible D gene is TRBD2 (6 bases). V lost 0 bases, J lost 6 bases, and 12 bases lay in between. Germline V gene lookup returns CDR1 MNHNY and CDR2 SVGAGI (reference sequence). The CDR3 runs 15 residues. Here the CDR3 reads CASSYSTGRGNIQYF. In nucleotides, the CDR3 is TGTGCCAGCAGTTACTCGACCGGGAGAGGAAACATTCAGTACTTC.

This clone was observed a handful of times. The chain carries TRBV5-5 and TRBJ1-6; the D is unclear. The CDR3 is 14 amino acids. The germline V and J ends were trimmed by 4 bases and 9 bases, with 14 bases remaining between them. The V gene's germline CDR1 is SGHKS and CDR2 YYEKEE (reference sequence). The CDR3 spells CASSRGIGSSPLHF. Written as DNA, the CDR3 is TGTGCCAGCAGCCGAGGGATTGGTAGTTCACCCCTCCACTTT.

The chain joins TRBV6-4 to TRBJ1-2, with 12 bases aligning to TRBD1. This CDR3 is built from 17 residues. Germline V CDR1 and CDR2: MRHNA, SNTAGT. V lost 3 bases, J lost 4 bases, and 9 bases stayed unmatched. CDR3 DNA: TGTGCCAGCAGTGAACAGGGGACAGGGGGCCGGGGCTATGGCTACACCTTC. This translates into CASSEQGTGGRGYGYTF.

The J gene is TRBJ1-1, the V gene TRBV7-9; D is possibly TRBD1 (5 bases). This CDR3 spans 14 amino acids. Trimming removed 1 base from V and 8 bases from J, with 14 bases in between. CDR1 is SEHNR and CDR2 is FQNEAQ in the germline V gene (reference sequence). This chain's CDR3 is CASSLGVDSEEAFF. For the CDR3, the DNA is TGTGCCAGCAGCTTAGGGGTCGACAGTGAAGAAGCTTTCTTT.

J is TRBJ2-2 and V is TRBV19; the D gene is possibly TRBD1 (6 bases). V lost 2 bases and J lost 8, with 12 bases in between. From germline, CDR1 is LNHDA and CDR2 SQIVND (reference sequence). The CDR3 length is 14 residues. The DNA for the CDR3 is TGTGCCAGTAGTATAAATCAGGGGAATGGGGAGCTGTTTTTT. It specifies CASSINQGNGELFF.

The CDR3 DNA follows: TGTGCCAGCAGTTTACTAGGGGAGCAGTTCTTC. It translates to CASSLLGEQFF. This chain joins TRBV6-5 and TRBJ2-1, with D tentatively TRBD2 (5 bases). Germline V lookup: CDR1 MNHEY, CDR2 SVGAGI. Trimming left V 4 bases short and J 10 bases short, with 8 bases between. This CDR3 is built from 11 residues.

This clone was seen more than once but under ten times. CDR3 loop: CAWTPGQGNGYTF. DNA for the CDR3: TGTGCCTGGACCCCGGGACAGGGGAATGGCTACACCTTC. The chain links TRBV30 to TRBJ1-2, with TRBD1 matching over 10 bases. The V and J ends lost 4 bases and 6 bases, in that order; junction bases with no gene match: 5. The germline V gene encodes CDR1 GTSNPN and CDR2 SVGIG (reference sequence). This CDR3 contains 13 residues.

The chain is built from TRBV10-1 and TRBJ2-5; TRBD2 aligns across 11 bases. Unmatched junction bases numbered 5, after V lost 0 bases and J lost 5 bases. The CDR3 loop spans 16 amino acids. CDR1 is WNHNN and CDR2 is SYGVQD in the germline V gene (reference sequence). The CDR3 reads CASSESLAGGEETQYF. The CDR3 coding sequence is TGCGCCAGCAGTGAGTCCCTAGCGGGGGGTGAGGAGACCCAGTACTTC.

This clone showed up just a few times. This chain joins TRBV5-5 and TRBJ2-1, with 11 bases matching TRBD2. The germline V gene has CDR1 SGHKS and CDR2 YYEKEE (reference sequence). The CDR3 is 16 amino acids. The junction had 5 bases not matched to a gene; V was cut back by 5 bases and J by 1 base. CDR3 sequence (DNA): TGTGCCAGCAGGTATAGCGGGGGGGCGTCCTACAATGAGCAGTTCTTC. It is translated as CASRYSGGASYNEQFF. Combining the CDR3 with reference TRBV5-5 and TRBJ2-1 gives the whole variable domain DAGVTQSPTHLIKTRGQQVTLRCSPISGHKSVSWYQQVLGQGPQFIFQYYEKEERGRGNFPDRFSARQFPNYSSELNVNALLLGDSALYLCASRYSGGASYNEQFFGPGTRLTVL.

In the case of this clone: This sample also contains other DNA sequences that code for the same CDR3. The V call is TRBV9, the J call TRBJ1-2; the match to TRBD1 covers 7 bases. Germline assignment: CDR1 SGDLS and CDR2 YYNGEE. V lost 3 bases, J lost 3 bases, and 2 bases stayed unmatched. The CDR3 has 13 amino acids. The CDR3 region has the DNA TGTGCCAGCAGCGCAACAGGGGACTATGGCTACACCTTC. This translates into CASSATGDYGYTF.

The sample holds a few counts of this clone. This chain uses TRBV28 with TRBJ1-2, with a weak D call TRBD1 (5 bases). The CDR3 covers 12 residues. Trimming removed 2 bases from V and 7 bases from J, with 8 bases in between. Germline V gene sequence: CDR1 MDHEN, CDR2 SYDVKM. As DNA, the CDR3 is TGTGCCAGCAGTTTAGACAGTACTGGCTACACCTTC. Its translation is CASSLDSTGYTF.

The rearrangement links TRBV6-5 to TRBJ1-2; 10 nucleotides agree with TRBD1. The CDR3 extends over 13 amino acids. With V trimmed by 11 bases and J by 1 base, 4 bases remained unmatched. Germline V lookup: CDR1 MNHEY, CDR2 SVGAGI. CDR3 protein: CAVRDRGNYGYTF. The CDR3 DNA reads as TGTGCCGTCCGGGACAGGGGTAACTATGGCTACACCTTC.

The V and J genes are TRBV29-1 and TRBJ2-5; 8 bases map to TRBD1. The V gene end was trimmed by 7 bases and the J gene end by 6 bases; junction bases not matched to a gene: 4. The CDR3 length is 11 residues. The germline gives CDR1 SQVTM, CDR2 ANQGSEA. The CDR3: CSGTGGQTQYF. The CDR3, as DNA: TGCAGCGGAACAGGGGGTCAGACCCAGTACTTC.

This clone has only a few counts. As DNA, the CDR3 is TGTGCCAGCAGCGTAGGAGTACAGGGTATTGAAGCTTTCTTT. This translates into CASSVGVQGIEAFF. The V call is TRBV9, the J call TRBJ1-1; D may be TRBD1 (6 bases). Deletions cut 0 bases from V and 7 bases from J, with 13 bases between. Germline V gene lookup returns CDR1 SGDLS and CDR2 YYNGEE. The CDR3 consists of 14 residues.

J is TRBJ2-1 and V is TRBV5-1; 8 bases line up with TRBD2. The germline CDR1 and CDR2 sequences are SGHRS and YFSETQ. This CDR3 has 18 amino acids. The ends lost 0 bases at V and 6 bases at J; junction bases unmatched: 14. CDR3 in DNA: TGCGCCAGCAGCTTGGAAGGCCGGGGTAGCGGGGTTGGCAATGAGCAGTTCTTC. It translates to CASSLEGRGSGVGNEQFF.

The chain is built from TRBV4-1 and TRBJ1-5; tentative D call: TRBD1 (5 bases). This CDR3 region has 18 residues. V lost 1 base, J lost 0 bases, and 16 bases lay in between. CDR1 is MGHRA, CDR2 YSYEKL, per germline. DNA for the CDR3: TGCGCCAGCAGCCAAGGCCACGGAGGGGTCCATAGCAATCAGCCCCAGCATTTT. Translated, it gives CASSQGHGGVHSNQPQHF.

The genes are TRBV4-1 and TRBJ2-7; TRBD2 matches 11 bases. The germline V gene encodes CDR1 MGHRA and CDR2 YSYEKL. The junction had 2 bases not matched to a gene; V was cut back by 4 bases and J by 3 bases. The CDR3 is 14 amino acids. The CDR3 bases are TGCGCCAGCAGCCGGACTAGCGGGCGCTACGAGCAGTACTTC. Its translation is CASSRTSGRYEQYF.

This clone was seen a single time. The chain uses TRBV5-1 and TRBJ2-7; D is undetermined. V was cut by 4 bases and J by 2 bases, with 13 bases left in between. Per germline, CDR1 SGHRS and CDR2 YFSETQ. The CDR3 is made up of 14 amino acids. The CDR3 region has the DNA TGCGCCAGCAGCCCCGGGTCAGCCACCTACGAGCAGTACTTC. It specifies CASSPGSATYEQYF.

The chain employs TRBV6-1 and TRBJ2-2; 8 bases fit TRBD2. Germline CDR1 reads MNHNS; CDR2 reads SASEGT. V was pared by 7 bases and J by 4 bases, with 8 bases of the junction left unmatched. This CDR3 has 15 residues. The CDR3 coding sequence is TGTGCCAGCATAACGGGTAGCGGGATCACCGGGGAGCTGTTTTTT. The encoded protein is CASITGSGITGELFF.

This clone showed up just once. The genes are TRBV19 and TRBJ1-1; 9 positions match TRBD1. This CDR3 is built from 16 residues. Germline assignment: CDR1 LNHDA and CDR2 SQIVND (reference sequence). Unmatched junction bases numbered 5, after V lost 3 bases and J lost 0 bases. In nucleotides, the CDR3 is TGTGCCAGTAGTATTGGAACAGGGGGCCTGAACACTGAAGCTTTCTTT. Translating it yields CASSIGTGGLNTEAFF. The whole variable domain, remainder taken from reference TRBV19 and TRBJ1-1, is DGGITQSPKYLFRKEGQNVTLSCEQNLNHDAMYWYRQDPGQGLRLIYYSQIVNDFQKGDIAEGYSVSREKKESFPLTVTSAQKNPTAFYLCASSIGTGGLNTEAFFGQGTRLTVV.

Regarding this clone: One end of the junction fails to match germline, which may point to a read error. This chain connects TRBV10-1 to TRBJ2-3, with D tentatively TRBD2 (6 bases). Per the germline V gene, CDR1 is WNHNN and CDR2 is SYGVQD (reference sequence). The CDR3 has 18 amino acids. The CDR3 DNA sequence: TGCGCCACCAGTGAGTCAGTCGGGGGATGGGGTAGCACAGATACGCAGTATTTT. This gives the protein CATSESVGGWGSTDTQYF.

In this sample, this clone turned up once. CDR3 loop: CASSVGQAYNEQFF. The DNA of the CDR3 is TGTGCCAGCAGCGTAGGACAGGCCTACAATGAGCAGTTCTTC. The V call is TRBV9, the J call TRBJ2-1; D is possibly TRBD1 (6 bases). Trimming cost V 0 bases and J 2 bases, with 6 bases left between them. The CDR3 totals 14 residues. Germline CDR1 SGDLS, CDR2 YYNGEE. Looking up the rest from reference TRBV9 and TRBJ2-1 gives the full variable domain: DSGVTQTPKHLITATGQRVTLRCSPRSGDLSVYWYQQSLDQGLQFLIQYYNGEERAKGNILERFSAQQFPDLHSELNLSSLELGDSALYFCASSVGQAYNEQFFGPGTRLTVL.

Only a few counts were recorded for this clone. This chain uses TRBV11-2 with TRBJ1-4, with D unresolved. CDR1 is SGHAT, CDR2 FQNNGV, per germline. The CDR3 extends over 14 amino acids. V lost 6 bases to trimming and J lost 8 bases, with 16 bases between them. This CDR3 reads CASSPPRLREKLFF. In DNA, the CDR3 is TGTGCCAGCAGTCCCCCGAGGTTGAGGGAAAAACTGTTTTTT.

The chain couples TRBV7-9 to TRBJ2-5, with 7 bases matching TRBD2. This CDR3 spans 15 amino acids. Per the germline V gene, CDR1 is SEHNR and CDR2 is FQNEAQ (reference sequence). V was pared by 5 bases and J by 2 bases, with 8 bases of the junction left unmatched. CDR3 coding DNA: TGTGCCAGCAGCAAAAGCGGGGCAGATCAAGAGACCCAGTACTTC. This gives the protein CASSKSGADQETQYF.